Listed below are T cell receptor beta chains from one sample, sequenced in a study of early T cells in non-severe SARS-CoV-2 infection. MiXCR was run by TCRdb on the 5' RACE reads, yielding one entry per CDR3 protein. The top ten hold about 14% of the sample, which has approximately 65,000 distinct CDR3 sequences, roughly 15% seen once. Source material: whole blood. These receptors all stem from an adult who was a healthcare worker with PCR-confirmed SARS-CoV-2 infection or an uninfected control (not recorded which). The CDR3 runs from the conserved cysteine through the conserved F or W. A row's size may be missing; if present it is once, few, many or a size class.

J	V	size	CDR3
TRBJ2-6	TRBV14	.	CASSQVRPGALLSGANVLTF
TRBJ2-6	TRBV5-1	many	CASSPRGEAGSGANVLTF
TRBJ2-7	TRBV7-2	few	CASSLEVGPPYEQYF
TRBJ2-5	TRBV29-1	few	CSVQGLYQETQYF
TRBJ1-1	TRBV29-1	.	CSVDKFRDTEAFF
TRBJ1-4	TRBV12-3/TRBV12-4	few	CASSFGDNEKLFF
TRBJ1-3	TRBV7-8	.	CASSPGRPGSSGNTIYF
TRBJ1-1	TRBV11-2	.	CASSLDRYTEAFF
TRBJ2-1	TRBV3-1	.	CASSQGKRGLHEQFF
TRBJ1-2	TRBV14	few	CASSQEDLSVYGYTF
TRBJ2-1	TRBV5-1	.	CASSLVLRGEQFF
TRBJ1-5	TRBV20-1	many	CSASQGRLNQPQHF
TRBJ2-7	TRBV6-1	many	CASRESYEQYF
TRBJ2-1	TRBV6-4	many	CASSDGSGANNEQFF
TRBJ1-6	TRBV28	.	CASTLSDRPNSPLHF
TRBJ2-1	TRBV4-1	many	CASSPPGLHNEQFF
TRBJ2-3	TRBV7-9	.	CASSPSLGPDTQYF
TRBJ2-7	TRBV21-1	.	CASRDRDSSYEQYF
TRBJ1-6	TRBV7-6	few	CASSLGTSSYNSPLHF
TRBJ1-6	TRBV4-2	few	CASSQGTKGRGSDNNSPLHF
TRBJ2-5	TRBV4-1	many	CASSQEWRGGPETQYF
TRBJ2-7	TRBV11-2	.	CASSPGDRGRSYEQYF
TRBJ1-5	TRBV6-6	few	CASSPGGGPKPQHF
TRBJ2-3	TRBV3-1	many	CASSQMASGTDTQYF
TRBJ2-2	TRBV29-1	many	CSVELAAGRTGELFF
TRBJ1-6	TRBV12-3/TRBV12-4	few	CASSFSGGNSPLHF
TRBJ2-7	TRBV6-6	.	CASSHPGTPRWEQYF
TRBJ1-6	TRBV7-2	.	CASSLVSAGSYNSPLHF
TRBJ1-2	TRBV6-1	.	CASSDYDSNYGYTF
TRBJ2-7	TRBV5-1	once	CASSLDRFSTEQYF
TRBJ1-5	TRBV14	many	CASSQGLSQPQHF
TRBJ1-5	TRBV6-2/TRBV6-3	few	CASDRGGRNQPQHF
TRBJ2-3	TRBV7-8	few	CASSSTEYGSGGAIADTQYF
TRBJ1-5	TRBV12-3/TRBV12-4	.	CASSPGGGNNQPQHF
TRBJ1-5	TRBV6-5	few	CASSTGQDNQPQHF
TRBJ2-3	TRBV20-1	few	CSARVVGGGTGPTDTQYF
TRBJ2-7	TRBV9	.	CASSVEGSAYEQYF
TRBJ1-2	TRBV7-9	.	CASRQGDHYGYTF
TRBJ1-1	TRBV14	few	CASSQGGRLMNTEAFF
TRBJ1-1	TRBV29-1	.	CSVGGGLNTEAFF
TRBJ1-5	TRBV6-5	.	CASRVGPSNQPQHF
TRBJ2-1	TRBV29-1	many	CSVEGDRMNEQFF
TRBJ2-1	TRBV5-6	.	CASTPTGRGEQFF
TRBJ2-7	TRBV7-6	.	CASSLVASSEQYF
TRBJ1-4	TRBV7-2	many	CASSLAAGTATEKLFF
TRBJ1-1	TRBV6-5	.	CASSLWTGGYTEAFF
TRBJ2-1	TRBV29-1	many	CSVEDWGVPFF
TRBJ1-3	TRBV5-1	.	CASSSESSGNTIYF
TRBJ2-7	TRBV28	.	CASSTPRSATYEQYF